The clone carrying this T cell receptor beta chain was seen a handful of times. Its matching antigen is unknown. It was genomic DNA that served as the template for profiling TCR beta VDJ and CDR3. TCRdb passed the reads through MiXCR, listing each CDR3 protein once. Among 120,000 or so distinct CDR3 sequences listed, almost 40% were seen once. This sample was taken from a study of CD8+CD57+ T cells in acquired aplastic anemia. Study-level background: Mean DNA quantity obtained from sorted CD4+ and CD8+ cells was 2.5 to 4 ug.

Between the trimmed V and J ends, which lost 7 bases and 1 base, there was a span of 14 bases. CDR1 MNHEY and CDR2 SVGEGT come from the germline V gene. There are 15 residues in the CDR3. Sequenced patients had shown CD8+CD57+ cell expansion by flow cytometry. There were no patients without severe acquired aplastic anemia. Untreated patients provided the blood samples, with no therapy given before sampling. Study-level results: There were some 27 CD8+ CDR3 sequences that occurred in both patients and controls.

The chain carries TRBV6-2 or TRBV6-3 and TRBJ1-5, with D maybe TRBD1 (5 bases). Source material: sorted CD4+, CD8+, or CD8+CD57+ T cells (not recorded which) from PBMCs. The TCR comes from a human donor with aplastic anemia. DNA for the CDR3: TGTGCCAGCACCCCCGGGGGGTCGAGCAATCAGCCCCAGCATTTT. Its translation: CASTPGGSSNQPQHF.